A selection of T cell receptor beta chains follows, all from one sample in a study of T cell repertoires in cytomegalovirus infection. These receptors have no known antigen. TCRdb reanalysed the reads using MiXCR and keeps one entry per CDR3 protein. Seen here are about 310,000 distinct CDR3 sequences, 25% observed once, and the top ten hold roughly 15%. This specimen was cultured PBMCs, taken from culture after CMV antigen stimulation. These receptors all stem from a human donor in good health (CMV status not recorded). Some clones in this sample may be carry-over from other donors' samples. Each CDR3 is given with its conserved first and last residue. Each record gives: clone size, D gene, V gene, J gene, CDR3 DNA, CDR3 protein. A D gene is named only where the DNA matches it firmly. Expanded clones are given a class, and other clones once, few, many or no size at all.

abundance: NA
d_gene: NA
v_gene: TRBV11-1
j_gene: TRBJ1-2
CDR3nt: TGTGCCAGCAGCTTGTCCCCCCCCGGGGCTGGCTACACCTTC
CDR3aa: CASSLSPPGAGYTF

abundance: many
d_gene: NA
v_gene: TRBV7-9
j_gene: TRBJ2-1
CDR3nt: TGTGCCAGCATACTGAGTGCCTCCTCCTACAATGAGCAGTTCTTC
CDR3aa: CASILSASSYNEQFF

abundance: few
d_gene: TRBD2
v_gene: TRBV6-2/TRBV6-3
j_gene: TRBJ2-3
CDR3nt: TGTGCCAGCCGCCCAGAAGGGCGGGAGTTTGCAGATACGCAGTATTTT
CDR3aa: CASRPEGREFADTQYF

abundance: few
d_gene: NA
v_gene: TRBV5-3
j_gene: TRBJ1-2
CDR3nt: TGTGCCAGAAGCTTGTTCCCGGATGGCTACACCTTC
CDR3aa: CARSLFPDGYTF

abundance: NA
d_gene: TRBD1
v_gene: TRBV6-5
j_gene: TRBJ1-1
CDR3nt: TGTGCCAGCGGGCCCAGGGGGCGCGACACTGAAGCTTTCTTT
CDR3aa: CASGPRGRDTEAFF

abundance: few
d_gene: NA
v_gene: TRBV28
j_gene: TRBJ1-6
CDR3nt: TGTGCCAGCAGACGGGACGCCCACGGGAATAATTCACCCCTCCACTTT
CDR3aa: CASRRDAHGNNSPLHF

abundance: NA
d_gene: NA
v_gene: TRBV11-2
j_gene: TRBJ2-5
CDR3nt: TGTGCCAGCAGCTTAGGGGATATGGAGACCCAGTACTTC
CDR3aa: CASSLGDMETQYF

abundance: NA
d_gene: NA
v_gene: TRBV7-8
j_gene: TRBJ1-5
CDR3nt: TGTGCCAGCACAACCGGTTGGGGTGATCAGCCCCAGCATTTT
CDR3aa: CASTTGWGDQPQHF

abundance: many
d_gene: TRBD2
v_gene: TRBV7-2
j_gene: TRBJ2-1
CDR3nt: TGTGCCAGCAGCTACCTAGCGGGAGGTTTCAATGAGCAGTTCTTC
CDR3aa: CASSYLAGGFNEQFF

abundance: NA
d_gene: TRBD1
v_gene: TRBV12-3/TRBV12-4
j_gene: TRBJ1-1
CDR3nt: TGTGCCAGCACCCCGGGACAGGCGAACACTGAAGCTTTCTTT
CDR3aa: CASTPGQANTEAFF

abundance: NA
d_gene: NA
v_gene: TRBV6-8
j_gene: TRBJ1-1
CDR3nt: TGTGCCAGCAGTTACTCATCAATGAACACTGAAGCTTTCTTT
CDR3aa: CASSYSSMNTEAFF

abundance: few
d_gene: TRBD1
v_gene: TRBV7-9
j_gene: TRBJ2-1
CDR3nt: TGTGCCAGCAGTATAAGACAGGGGGCGATCGCCAATGAGCAGTTCTTC
CDR3aa: CASSIRQGAIANEQFF

abundance: NA
d_gene: NA
v_gene: TRBV2
j_gene: TRBJ2-1
CDR3nt: TGTGCCAGCAGTGAAGCTGTCCCGAGCTCCTACAATGAGCAGTTCTTC
CDR3aa: CASSEAVPSSYNEQFF

abundance: few
d_gene: NA
v_gene: TRBV6-1
j_gene: TRBJ2-1
CDR3nt: TGTGCCAGCAGACGCGACGTACCCTACAATGAGCAGTTCTTC
CDR3aa: CASRRDVPYNEQFF

abundance: NA
d_gene: NA
v_gene: TRBV19
j_gene: TRBJ2-7
CDR3nt: TGTGCCAGTACGGCCCGCAACGGTAAGGAGCAGTACTTC
CDR3aa: CASTARNGKEQYF

abundance: NA
d_gene: TRBD1
v_gene: TRBV27
j_gene: TRBJ1-5
CDR3nt: TGTGCCAGCAGATCGACACAACAGGGGACTCAGCCCCAGCATTTT
CDR3aa: CASRSTQQGTQPQHF

abundance: NA
d_gene: NA
v_gene: TRBV12-3/TRBV12-4
j_gene: TRBJ2-1
CDR3nt: TGTGCCAGCAGTCCCTACTCCGGGAGTTTCTCCTACAATGAGCAGTTCTTC
CDR3aa: CASSPYSGSFSYNEQFF

abundance: NA
d_gene: NA
v_gene: TRBV6-1
j_gene: TRBJ1-5
CDR3nt: TGTGCCAGCAGTGCGCAGGGGAACAATCAGCCCCAGCATTTT
CDR3aa: CASSAQGNNQPQHF

abundance: few
d_gene: TRBD1
v_gene: TRBV28
j_gene: TRBJ2-5
CDR3nt: TGTGCCAGCAGTAGGGACAGGGTATACGAAGAGACCCAGTACTTC
CDR3aa: CASSRDRVYEETQYF

abundance: many
d_gene: NA
v_gene: TRBV27
j_gene: TRBJ1-2
CDR3nt: TGTGCCAGCAGTCCAGGACCGTATGGCTACACCTTC
CDR3aa: CASSPGPYGYTF

abundance: NA
d_gene: NA
v_gene: TRBV7-2
j_gene: TRBJ1-5
CDR3nt: TGTGCCAGCAGCTCCCTGAGCCTCAATCAGCCCCAGCATTTT
CDR3aa: CASSSLSLNQPQHF

abundance: NA
d_gene: NA
v_gene: TRBV11-2
j_gene: TRBJ1-4
CDR3nt: TGTGCCAGCGGGCGTGTGGGGGGAACTAATGAAAAACTGTTTTTT
CDR3aa: CASGRVGGTNEKLFF

abundance: many
d_gene: NA
v_gene: TRBV7-8
j_gene: TRBJ2-5
CDR3nt: TGTGCCAGCAGCTCGAGCAGGGTATATGAGACCCAGTACTTC
CDR3aa: CASSSSRVYETQYF

abundance: NA
d_gene: TRBD2
v_gene: TRBV4-1
j_gene: TRBJ2-3
CDR3nt: TGCGCCAGCAGCCATTTGACTAGCGGAAGGGCAGATACGCAGTATTTT
CDR3aa: CASSHLTSGRADTQYF

abundance: many
d_gene: TRBD1
v_gene: TRBV7-2
j_gene: TRBJ1-1
CDR3nt: TGTGCCAGCAGCCCTGGGACAGGGATGGGGACTGAAGCTTTCTTT
CDR3aa: CASSPGTGMGTEAFF

abundance: NA
d_gene: NA
v_gene: TRBV15
j_gene: TRBJ1-2
CDR3nt: TGTGCCACCAGCAGAGAACAGGGCGATGGCTACACCTTC
CDR3aa: CATSREQGDGYTF

abundance: many
d_gene: NA
v_gene: TRBV12-3/TRBV12-4
j_gene: TRBJ2-3
CDR3nt: TGTGCCAGCAGTGCCGCGAGCGGTTACAGCACAGATACGCAGTATTTT
CDR3aa: CASSAASGYSTDTQYF

abundance: many
d_gene: TRBD2
v_gene: TRBV7-2
j_gene: TRBJ2-2
CDR3nt: TGTGCCAGCAGCCCAGGGACTAGCGCGGGCACCGGGGAGCTGTTTTTT
CDR3aa: CASSPGTSAGTGELFF

abundance: many
d_gene: TRBD1
v_gene: TRBV6-1
j_gene: TRBJ2-6
CDR3nt: TGTGCCAGCGGGACAGCGAGCTCTGGGGCCAACGTCCTGACTTTC
CDR3aa: CASGTASSGANVLTF

abundance: NA
d_gene: TRBD2
v_gene: TRBV7-2
j_gene: TRBJ2-1
CDR3nt: TGTGCCAGCAGCTCCGGGACTACCTCCTACAATGAGCAGTTCTTC
CDR3aa: CASSSGTTSYNEQFF

abundance: NA
d_gene: TRBD1
v_gene: TRBV10-3
j_gene: TRBJ2-5
CDR3nt: TGTGCCATCAGTGAAGGGACAGGAGGACAAGAGACCCAGTACTTC
CDR3aa: CAISEGTGGQETQYF

abundance: few
d_gene: TRBD1
v_gene: TRBV4-1
j_gene: TRBJ1-5
CDR3nt: TGCGCCAGCAGCCTAGAACAGGGGGCCGGCAATCAGCCCCAGCATTTT
CDR3aa: CASSLEQGAGNQPQHF

abundance: few
d_gene: TRBD2
v_gene: TRBV20-1
j_gene: TRBJ2-1
CDR3nt: TGCAGTGCAAAGAACAAGCGGGGGGAATCCTACAATGAGCAGTTCTTC
CDR3aa: CSAKNKRGESYNEQFF

abundance: NA
d_gene: TRBD2
v_gene: TRBV12-3/TRBV12-4
j_gene: TRBJ2-3
CDR3nt: TGTGCCAGCAGTCGGGGGACTAGCGGGGGCACAGATACGCAGTATTTT
CDR3aa: CASSRGTSGGTDTQYF

abundance: NA
d_gene: NA
v_gene: TRBV7-6
j_gene: TRBJ1-6
CDR3nt: TGTGCCAGCAGCTTAGAAGGGATGGATTCACCCCTCCACTTT
CDR3aa: CASSLEGMDSPLHF

abundance: few
d_gene: TRBD1
v_gene: TRBV5-6
j_gene: TRBJ2-3
CDR3nt: TGTGCCAGCACCAAAACAGGGGGCGCCGCAGATACGCAGTATTTT
CDR3aa: CASTKTGGAADTQYF

abundance: few
d_gene: TRBD2
v_gene: TRBV6-6
j_gene: TRBJ2-7
CDR3nt: TGTGCCAGCAGTCTGACTAGCGGGGGCTACGAGCAGTACTTC
CDR3aa: CASSLTSGGYEQYF

abundance: few
d_gene: NA
v_gene: TRBV7-9
j_gene: TRBJ2-3
CDR3nt: TGTGCCAGCAGCCCCGGGACCGGGGATACGCAGTATTTT
CDR3aa: CASSPGTGDTQYF

abundance: few
d_gene: NA
v_gene: TRBV7-9
j_gene: TRBJ2-5
CDR3nt: TGTGCCAGCCCTCCGGCAGGGGTACAAGAGACCCAGTACTTC
CDR3aa: CASPPAGVQETQYF

abundance: NA
d_gene: NA
v_gene: TRBV4-3
j_gene: TRBJ1-1
CDR3nt: TGCGCCAGCAGCCACTCGAGGACAGAGGGTGAAGCTTTCTTT
CDR3aa: CASSHSRTEGEAFF

abundance: NA
d_gene: NA
v_gene: TRBV7-9
j_gene: TRBJ2-2
CDR3nt: TGTGCCAGCAGCTTAGTCGGGGAAGCTTTGACCGGGGAGCTGTTTTTT
CDR3aa: CASSLVGEALTGELFF

abundance: many
d_gene: NA
v_gene: TRBV7-2
j_gene: TRBJ2-4
CDR3nt: TGTGCCAGCAGCCAAGGGGGAATGAACATTCAGTACTTC
CDR3aa: CASSQGGMNIQYF

abundance: NA
d_gene: TRBD2
v_gene: TRBV19
j_gene: TRBJ2-3
CDR3nt: TGTGCCAGTAGGAGCGGGATGAGCACAGATACGCAGTATTTT
CDR3aa: CASRSGMSTDTQYF

abundance: few
d_gene: NA
v_gene: TRBV7-6
j_gene: TRBJ2-7
CDR3nt: TGTGCCAGCAGCTCGGACATCTACGAGCAGTACTTC
CDR3aa: CASSSDIYEQYF

abundance: NA
d_gene: TRBD2
v_gene: TRBV6-6
j_gene: TRBJ2-1
CDR3nt: TGTGCCAGCAGTCCACCGGGACTAGGAACGTACAATGAGCAGTTCTTC
CDR3aa: CASSPPGLGTYNEQFF

abundance: NA
d_gene: TRBD2
v_gene: TRBV4-3
j_gene: TRBJ2-3
CDR3nt: TGCGCCAGCAGCCAAGGGACTAGCGGCTGGGATACGCAGTATTTT
CDR3aa: CASSQGTSGWDTQYF

abundance: NA
d_gene: NA
v_gene: TRBV11-2
j_gene: TRBJ2-2
CDR3nt: TGTGCCAGCAGCTTAAATCTGCATGGGGGGTTCGGGGAGCTGTTTTTT
CDR3aa: CASSLNLHGGFGELFF

abundance: NA
d_gene: NA
v_gene: TRBV7-9
j_gene: TRBJ1-1
CDR3nt: TGTGCCAGCAGCCTAACAGGGTCAGGGGAAGCTTTCTTT
CDR3aa: CASSLTGSGEAFF

abundance: many
d_gene: NA
v_gene: TRBV7-8
j_gene: TRBJ1-5
CDR3nt: TGTGCCAGCAGCTCCTCCGGACCAAATCAGCCCCAGCATTTT
CDR3aa: CASSSSGPNQPQHF

abundance: many
d_gene: NA
v_gene: TRBV7-8
j_gene: TRBJ1-1
CDR3nt: TGTGCCAGCAGCTTAGAGTTTCGGGGGAACACTGAAGCTTTCTTT
CDR3aa: CASSLEFRGNTEAFF

abundance: many
d_gene: TRBD2
v_gene: TRBV7-9
j_gene: TRBJ2-1
CDR3nt: TGTGCCAGCAGTTACGGGGGAGGGCCCCCTGAGCAGTTCTTC
CDR3aa: CASSYGGGPPEQFF

abundance: many
d_gene: TRBD2
v_gene: TRBV20-1
j_gene: TRBJ2-3
CDR3nt: TGCAGTGCTATCCCCCTAGCGGGAGGGCCCGCAGATACGCAGTATTTT
CDR3aa: CSAIPLAGGPADTQYF

abundance: NA
d_gene: TRBD2
v_gene: TRBV7-9
j_gene: TRBJ2-1
CDR3nt: TGTGCCAGCAGTTCGCCAGCGGGAGGGATCTACAATGAGCAGTTCTTC
CDR3aa: CASSSPAGGIYNEQFF

abundance: NA
d_gene: NA
v_gene: TRBV20-1
j_gene: TRBJ2-1
CDR3nt: TGCAGTGCTAACGCCGGGTTCGCCTACAATGAGCAGTTCTTC
CDR3aa: CSANAGFAYNEQFF

abundance: NA
d_gene: NA
v_gene: TRBV7-9
j_gene: TRBJ1-2
CDR3nt: TGTGCCAGAAGCCCCTGGACAGAATCTAACTATGGCTACACCTTC
CDR3aa: CARSPWTESNYGYTF